This T cell receptor beta chain was identified in a study of blood T cells in healthy people across ages (dated by TCRdb to the mid-2010s). Study-level background: In model experiments, template switching captured about one uniquely barcoded TCR beta cDNA molecule for every two T cells. The study measured age-related changes in TCR beta repertoire diversity using deep sequencing normalized with unique cDNA molecular identifiers. Donors were grouped into four age groups: young (average approximately 16 years), middle-aged (39), aged (around 62) and long-lived (about 89). To avoid experimental bias, donors of different ages were distributed randomly across sequencing lanes. The study analyzed two additional independent replicas of 1 million unique cDNA reads from the same blood draw for two donors, one aged 18 to 29 and one aged 80 or older. General study outcomes and caveats: A strong correlation was found between observed TCR beta diversity and the percentage of naive T cells measured by flow cytometry. Conclusive comparison of naive and antigen-experienced compartments was prevented by the profiling of bulk unsorted PBMCs. Estimates of total diversity from one million sequenced T cells were regarded as lower bounds and underestimates. Because the CMV infection status of the donors was unknown, age-related changes in expanded clonotypes may potentially have been confounded. As age increased, observed TCR beta diversity per million T cells dropped in a roughly linear way, and a significant reduction was already evident by age 40. Compared with the aged group, the long-lived group had more naive CD4+ T cells, fewer expanded clones and increased TCR diversity, suggesting age selection.

Donors were under 40 systemically healthy Caucasian individuals from Russia aged 6 to 90 years. Each donor gave 9 to 10 milliliters of peripheral blood, collected into EDTA-treated Vacutainer tubes. Ficoll-Paque density-gradient centrifugation was used to isolate PBMCs, with at least 6.5 million obtained per sample. Total RNA, at least 5.5 micrograms per sample, was extracted from PBMCs with Trizol reagent. For every donor, flow cytometry on a PBMC aliquot measured the percentage of naive CD45RAhigh/CD27high T cells. Library preparation used 5' RACE. The instrument given in TCRdb is Illumina HiSeq 2500. A second 7 to 11 cycle PCR used a sample-barcoded 5' primer and a J-beta primer mix. Each TCR beta cDNA molecule received a unique molecular identifier from a template-switch 5' adaptor carrying 12 random nucleotides. At least 2.5 million CDR3-containing paired-end reads were obtained from each sample. First-strand cDNA was synthesized from all RNA with the Mint cDNA synthesis kit, primed by a TRBC-specific oligonucleotide. After uracil-DNA glycosylase treatment, a first 18-cycle PCR used universal primers M1SS and BC2_uni_R on all cDNA. The study's processing was this. Each sample was normalized by randomly selecting 1 million high-quality reads, each carrying a distinct molecular identifier. Reads sharing molecular identifiers were discarded rather than binned into consensus sequences. CDR3 identification, clonotype clustering and error correction used MiTCR with a Q25 quality threshold and the strictest error-elimination algorithm. A nonparametric unseen species model with Euler transformation was used to estimate a lower bound on total TCR beta diversity. TCRdb's own reprocessing of the public reads used fastp at Q25 and MiXCR and kept productive beta chains. Identical CDR3 protein sequences are pooled into one entry, listed with their most common genes and DNA. The V and J calls and clone size come from TCRdb's table, not from the authors' own analysis. The sample table holds over 600,000 distinct CDR3 sequences, of which 56% were seen once. The ten most abundant clones make up around 24% of the sample.

Worth noting for this clonotype: This receptor's antigen is unknown. No clone much larger than this one lies a single base away; base qualities are absent.

Compared with germline, V lacks 5 bases and J lacks 6 bases; bases without a gene match: 6. The CDR3, cysteine through phenylalanine, is 14 amino acids long. Only the CDR3 part of the read is kept: 42 bases, read in frame from the first base. Looking up the germline V gene yields CDR1 MNHEY and CDR2 SVGAGI. The sample comprised blood. The TCR originated in a middle-aged man in good health. The chain is encoded by TRBV6-5 joined to TRBJ2-7; TRBD1 matches 11 bases in the middle. The CDR3 region has the sequence CASSPGTGGSEQYF. The DNA reads as follows: TGTGCCAGCAGTCCCGGGACAGGGGGAAGCGAGCAGTACTTC.